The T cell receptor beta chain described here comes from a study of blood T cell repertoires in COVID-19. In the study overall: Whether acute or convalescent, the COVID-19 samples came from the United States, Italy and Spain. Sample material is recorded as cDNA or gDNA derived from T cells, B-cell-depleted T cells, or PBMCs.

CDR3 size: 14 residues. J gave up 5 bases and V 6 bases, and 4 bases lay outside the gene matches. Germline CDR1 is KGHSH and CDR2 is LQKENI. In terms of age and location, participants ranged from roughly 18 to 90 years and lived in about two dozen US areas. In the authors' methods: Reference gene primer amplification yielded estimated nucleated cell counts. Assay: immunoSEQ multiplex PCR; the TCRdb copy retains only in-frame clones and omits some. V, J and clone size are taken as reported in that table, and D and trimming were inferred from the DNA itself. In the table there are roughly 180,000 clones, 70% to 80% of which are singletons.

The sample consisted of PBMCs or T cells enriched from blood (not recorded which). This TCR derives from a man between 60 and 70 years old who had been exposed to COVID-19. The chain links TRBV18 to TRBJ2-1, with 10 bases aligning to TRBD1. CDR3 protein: CASSGQGGDNEQFF. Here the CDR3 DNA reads TGTGCCAGCTCCGGACAGGGGGGAGACAATGAGCAGTTCTTC. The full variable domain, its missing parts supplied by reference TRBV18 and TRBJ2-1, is NAGVMQNPRHLVRRRGQEARLRCSPMKGHSHVYWYRQLPEEGLKFMVYLQKENIIDESGMPKERFSAEFPKEGPSILRIQQVVRGDSAAYFCASSGQGGDNEQFFGPGTRLTVL.